Listed here are 22 T cell receptor beta chains from one sample, sequenced in a study of CD8+ T cells in alopecia areata. Extracted RNA was reverse transcribed into cDNA, the sequencing template. Only in-frame clones appear in the TCRdb table, and some are missing; sequencing was by immunoSEQ multiplex PCR. This sample yields under 150,000 clones, of which about 50% are seen a single time; just over 0.45% belongs to the top ten. Treatment defined: oral pan-JAK inhibitor, 5-10 mg twice daily. This specimen consisted of CD4+ T cells sorted from blood, obtained at week 4, from a patient treated with tofacitinib. These receptor sequences come from a human donor with alopecia areata.

The table lists this clone with a few counts. V gene TRBV25-1 combines with J gene TRBJ2-5, with 8 bases fitting TRBD1. V trimming: 6 bases; J trimming: 5 bases; junction bases outside the gene matches: 8. The CDR3 consists of 14 residues. Per germline, CDR1 MGHDK and CDR2 SYGVNS. The chain's CDR3 is CASRGTGKTETQYF. In DNA form, the CDR3 reads TGTGCCAGCAGAGGGACAGGCAAAACGGAGACCCAGTACTTC.

The V gene is TRBV15, the J gene TRBJ2-5; D might be TRBD1 or TRBD2, each matching 5 bases. The germline V and J ends were trimmed by 4 bases and 5 bases, with 17 bases remaining between them. CDR1 is LNHNV, CDR2 YYDKDF, per germline (reference sequence). The CDR3 loop spans 15 amino acids. CDR3 bases: TGTGCCACCAGCACCCGAGGGACCGCTAGGGAGACCCAGTACTTC. Translated, it gives CATSTRGTARETQYF.

V gene TRBV29-1 combines with J gene TRBJ1-3, with D perhaps TRBD1 (6 bases). Germline loops: CDR1 SQVTM, CDR2 ANQGSEA. Between the trimmed V and J ends, which lost 4 bases and 4 bases, there was a span of 14 bases. This CDR3 spans 14 amino acids. The DNA of the CDR3 is TGCAGCGTTGCCCTGGGGGCAGGAGGAAACACCATATATTTT. Translated: CSVALGAGGNTIYF.

This clone was detected only a few times. This sequence joins TRBV5-1 and TRBJ2-5; 11 nucleotides align to TRBD2. TRBJ2-7 explains the end of the DNA better; the J call may be wrong. CDR1 is SGHRS, CDR2 YFSETQ, per germline. The CDR3 is 17 amino acids. The DNA for the CDR3 is TGCGCCAGCAGCTCGCTCACTAGCGGGAGCGAAACCTACGAGCAGTACTTC. Its translation: CASSSLTSGSETYEQYF.

The chain is built from TRBV11-2 and TRBJ2-3, with a tentative D call TRBD2 (7 bases). With 1 base removed from V and 4 bases from J, the gap between germline ends came to 18 bases. Looked up from germline, CDR1 is SGHAT and CDR2 is FQNNGV. The CDR3 extends over 17 amino acids. The CDR3 DNA is TGTGCCAGCAGCTTAGCCCTTGCGGGGGCCCGCGCAGATACGCAGTATTTT. It yields the protein CASSLALAGARADTQYF.

The J gene is TRBJ1-2, the V gene TRBV5-1; TRBD1 matches at 12 bases. After removal of 4 bases from V and 6 bases from J, the junction contained 7 bases not matched to a gene. The CDR3 loop spans 15 amino acids. Germline V gene sequence: CDR1 SGHRS, CDR2 YFSETQ. This CDR3 reads CASSPGGDRGHGYTF. In DNA form, the CDR3 reads TGCGCCAGCAGCCCCGGTGGGGACAGGGGGCATGGCTACACCTTC.

The chain recombines TRBV14 with TRBJ2-5; D is undetermined. The V end was cut by 4 bases, the J end by 1 base, with 13 bases between. CDR1 and CDR2 from the germline V gene are SGHDN and FVKESK. This CDR3 is built from 15 residues. CDR3 bases: TGTGCCAGCAGCCTTCTCGGCAAGCCCCAAGAGACCCAGTACTTC. Translating gives CASSLLGKPQETQYF.

This clone was picked up a small number of times. The gene calls are TRBV5-4 and TRBJ2-1, with TRBD2 matching over 11 bases. V was pared by 2 bases and J by 10 bases, with 2 bases of the junction left unmatched. CDR1 and CDR2 (germline): SGHNT, YYREEE (reference sequence). CDR3 size: 13 residues. The DNA of the CDR3 is TGTGCCAGCAGCTTACTAGCGGGGGACGAGCAGTTCTTC. Amino acids: CASSLLAGDEQFF.

V and J are TRBV2 and TRBJ2-1; 11 nucleotides match TRBD2. This CDR3 contains 14 residues. Germline-derived CDR1 and CDR2 are SNHLY and FYNNEI. Trimming cost V 6 bases and J 8 bases; bases outside gene matches: 6. The CDR3 is CASSLLAGVDEQFF. The CDR3, as DNA: TGTGCCAGCAGCCTACTAGCGGGAGTGGATGAGCAGTTCTTC. Full variable domain (missing parts from reference TRBV2 and TRBJ2-1): EPEVTQTPSHQVTQMGQEVILRCVPISNHLYFYWYRQILGQKVEFLVSFYNNEISEKSEIFDDQFSVERPDGSNFTLKIRSTKLEDSAMYFCASSLLAGVDEQFFGPGTRLTVL.

J is TRBJ1-1 and V is TRBV14; 9 nucleotides match TRBD1. From germline, CDR1 is SGHDN and CDR2 FVKESK. The J segment lost 4 bases and the V segment lost 5 bases, leaving 8 bases of the junction unmatched. The CDR3 is 15 residues long. CDR3 coding DNA: TGTGCCAGCAGCTCCGGACAGGGGAGGAGCACTGAAGCTTTCTTT. Protein sequence: CASSSGQGRSTEAFF.

This clone was seen a few times. This chain joins TRBV29-1 and TRBJ1-2; D unclear. This CDR3 has 13 amino acids. Trimming stripped 3 bases from V and 4 bases from J, with 12 bases between. From germline, CDR1 is SQVTM and CDR2 ANQGSEA. CDR3 nucleotides: TGCAGCGTTGATCGTGGGTTCCTCTATGGCTACACCTTC. Translation: CSVDRGFLYGYTF.

The chain joins TRBV25-1 to TRBJ2-7; 8 bases map to TRBD2. This CDR3 has 15 residues. V was pared by 5 bases and J by 5 bases, with 11 bases of the junction left unmatched. CDR1 MGHDK and CDR2 SYGVNS come from the germline V gene. The DNA of the CDR3 is TGTGCCAGCAGTCGTTCCAGCGGGAGTGTCAACGAGCAGTACTTC. Translation: CASSRSSGSVNEQYF.

The CDR3 sequence: CASSEGTGAVETQYF. The CDR3 coding sequence is TGTGCCAGCAGTGAAGGGACAGGGGCGGTTGAGACCCAGTACTTC. The chain recombines TRBV25-1 with TRBJ2-5; TRBD1 aligns across 10 bases. The germline gives CDR1 MGHDK, CDR2 SYGVNS. Germline trimming cut 2 bases from V and 5 bases from J; bases unmatched to any gene: 5. The CDR3 consists of 15 residues.

V gene TRBV30 combines with J gene TRBJ2-5; 8 bases match TRBD2. Losses at the gene ends were 3 bases for V and 1 base for J; bases not matched to a gene: 1. The CDR3 contains 13 residues. Germline CDR1 GTSNPN, CDR2 SVGIG (reference sequence). CDR3 sequence: CAWRLAAQETQYF. CDR3 bases: TGTGCCTGGAGACTAGCGGCCCAAGAGACCCAGTACTTC.

The rearrangement uses TRBV30 and TRBJ1-5; D is undetermined. This CDR3 has 13 residues. V was shortened by 5 bases and J by 2 bases, with 10 bases between the two germline ends. CDR1 is GTSNPN and CDR2 is SVGIG in the germline V gene (reference sequence). DNA for the CDR3: TGTGCCTGGGGGATTAGGGGCAATCAGCCCCAGCATTTT. This encodes CAWGIRGNQPQHF.

CDR3 bases: TGTGCCAGCAGGCCTCCGACTGTTAGCGCTGAAGCTTTCTTT. It is translated as CASRPPTVSAEAFF. The rearrangement links TRBV6-5 to TRBJ1-1; D not certain. The germline V and J ends were trimmed by 6 bases and 6 bases, with 17 bases remaining between them. Per the germline V gene, CDR1 is MNHEY and CDR2 is SVGAGI. CDR3 length equals 14 residues.

This chain uses TRBV29-1 with TRBJ1-1, with 9 nucleotides matching TRBD1. CDR1 is SQVTM, CDR2 ANQGSEA, per germline. V lost 6 bases to trimming and J lost 1 base; unmatched junction nucleotides: 3. The CDR3 sequence is 13 residues long. This CDR3 reads CSVDRGQNTEAFF. CDR3 DNA sequence: TGCAGCGTGGACAGGGGCCAGAACACTGAAGCTTTCTTT.

The sample holds a few counts of this clone. The chain recombines TRBV5-1 with TRBJ1-2; D perhaps matches TRBD1 (6 bases). V lost 3 bases to trimming and J lost 4 bases, with 19 bases between them. CDR1 is SGHRS, CDR2 YFSETQ, per germline. This CDR3 region has 16 residues. The CDR3 region is CASSWAETGPPYGYTF. CDR3 DNA sequence: TGCGCCAGCAGCTGGGCTGAAACAGGGCCTCCCTATGGCTACACCTTC.

V and J are TRBV15 and TRBJ2-2; the D gene is possibly TRBD2 (5 bases). The CDR3 covers 14 residues. The V end was cut by 8 bases, the J end by 0 bases, with 10 bases between. Germline V gene sequence: CDR1 LNHNV, CDR2 YYDKDF (reference sequence). The CDR3 region has the DNA TGTGCCACCTGTTACGGGGCGAACACCGGGGAGCTGTTTTTT. Protein: CATCYGANTGELFF.

The V call is TRBV29-1, the J call TRBJ2-2; D not resolved. This CDR3 is 13 amino acids long. Trimming removed 5 bases from V and 4 bases from J, with 11 bases in between. Germline V gives CDR1 SQVTM, CDR2 ANQGSEA. Written as DNA, the CDR3 is TGCAGCGTTCCTGACTGGGTCACCGGGGAGCTGTTTTTT. It codes for CSVPDWVTGELFF.

This clone has a handful of counts. The rearrangement links TRBV4-1 to TRBJ2-3; D uncertain. The CDR3 extends over 12 amino acids. Trimming stripped 1 base from V and 12 bases from J, with 11 bases between. Germline V gene lookup returns CDR1 MGHRA and CDR2 YSYEKL. The chain's CDR3 is CASSQGRSYQYF. In nucleotides, the CDR3 is TGCGCCAGCAGCCAAGGTCGCAGTTACCAGTATTTT.

V gene TRBV6-5 combines with J gene TRBJ2-7, with 9 nucleotides matching TRBD1. The J segment lost 3 bases and the V segment lost 6 bases, leaving 9 bases of the junction unmatched. This CDR3 comprises 15 residues. Germline V gene sequence: CDR1 MNHEY, CDR2 SVGAGI. The CDR3 DNA is TGTGCCAGCAGACCTCCGGGACAGGGCCTCTACGAGCAGTACTTC. Residues: CASRPPGQGLYEQYF.